The present T cell receptor beta chain was sequenced within a study of response to subunit inactivated influenza vaccine. Study-wide findings and caveats: The authors suggested that few new T cells are recruited per seasonal influenza vaccination.

Each CDR3 protein gets one entry after TCRdb re-called the RT-PCR reads with MiXCR. This repertoire shows hundreds of thousands of distinct CDR3 sequences, around 15% found once; its top ten account for 7.5% to 8%. This clonotype was detected a few times. Its antigen is unknown. There are 14 residues in the CDR3. Looked up from germline, CDR1 is SQVTM and CDR2 is ANQGSEA. Deletions cut 4 bases from V and 1 base from J, with 10 bases between. This specimen consisted of PBMCs from blood, obtained around two weeks before vaccination. The V call is TRBV29-1, the J call TRBJ2-2, with no clear D. The receptor was isolated from a man in his forties or fifties who received an inactivated influenza vaccine. This CDR3 reads CSVVFDLNTGELFF. CDR3 nucleotides: TGCAGCGTTGTCTTTGACTTGAACACCGGGGAGCTGTTTTTT.